This T cell receptor beta chain was sequenced for a study of shared clonotypes between healthy human individuals. Recent acute infections and vaccinations were absent in the healthy HIV-negative adult donors. Into CD45RA+ naive and CD45RA-negative memory subsets, the CD4+ cells were split. CDR1 and CDR2 (germline): LNHDA, SQIVND (reference sequence). The CDR3 spans 15 residues. V dropped 4 bases and J dropped 6; count of bases not matched to a gene: 9. The study, taken as a whole, reports: A generally larger estimated richness was seen in naive subsets than in memory subsets.

The assay used deep level. Sequencing used immunoSEQ multiplex PCR; TCRdb keeps in-frame clones, though not all of them. The sample holds roughly 640,000 clones, 74% seen once. Note on this clone: The target antigen is unknown.

The chain links TRBV19 to TRBJ1-2, with 9 bases matching TRBD1. The material sequenced was memory CD4+ T cells sorted from blood. The subset: CD45RA-negative fraction. The sequence derives from a woman in her twenties or thirties in good health. The CDR3, as DNA: TGTGCCAGTAGTAGCCCGGGGACAGGGAACCATGGCTACACCTTC. It is translated as CASSSPGTGNHGYTF.